Listed below are T cell receptor beta chains from one sample, sequenced in a study of cytomegalovirus exposure and HLA in healthy donors. Generated by immunoSEQ multiplex PCR, the TCRdb table keeps only in-frame clones and is missing some. The sample data list more than 45,000 clones. The sample was PBMCs. These receptors were obtained from a male donor in good health and CMV-seronegative. Each CDR3 is given with its conserved first and last residue. The order of the fields is J gene, D gene, V gene, CDR3 DNA, CDR3 protein. The D gene is left open where the match is weak.

J: TRBJ1-6; D: -; V: TRBV30; DNA: TGTGCCTGGATATCAGGGGCGGGTTCACCCCTCCACTTT; CDR3: CAWISGAGSPLHF
J: TRBJ2-7; D: TRBD1; V: TRBV2; DNA: TGTGCCAGCGGGGGACAGGGGACCGGGGACTCCTACGAGCAGTACTTC; CDR3: CASGGQGTGDSYEQYF
J: TRBJ2-7; D: -; V: TRBV6-5; DNA: TGTGCCAGCAGTTACGCGGAGGGTGACGAGCAGTACTTC; CDR3: CASSYAEGDEQYF
J: TRBJ2-7; D: -; V: TRBV7-9; DNA: TGTGCCAGCAGCGACGGGACAACAGCTTCCTACGAGCAGTACTTC; CDR3: CASSDGTTASYEQYF
J: TRBJ1-1; D: -; V: TRBV6-5; DNA: TGTGCCAGCAAGAAACAGGGTGGGGGCACTGAAGCTTTCTTT; CDR3: CASKKQGGGTEAFF
J: TRBJ2-2; D: TRBD1; V: TRBV6-1; DNA: TGTGCCAGCCTGGACAGGGAGAACACCGGGGAGCTGTTTTTT; CDR3: CASLDRENTGELFF
J: TRBJ1-2; D: -; V: TRBV30; DNA: TGTGCCTGGAGTGGGGGGCGCGGCTATGGCTACACCTTC; CDR3: CAWSGGRGYGYTF
J: TRBJ1-2; D: TRBD1; V: TRBV5-1; DNA: TGCGCCAGCAGCCCGGACAGGGGTTATGGCTACACCTTC; CDR3: CASSPDRGYGYTF
J: TRBJ1-5; D: TRBD1; V: TRBV5-8; DNA: TGTGCCAGCAGCTTGGACAGGGGCTATCAGCCCCAGCATTTT; CDR3: CASSLDRGYQPQHF
J: TRBJ2-5; D: -; V: TRBV5-1; DNA: TGCGCCAGCAGCTCCCGTGGGGGAATCACAGGGAACGAGACCCAGTACTTC; CDR3: CASSSRGGITGNETQYF
J: TRBJ2-5; D: TRBD2; V: TRBV7-3; DNA: TGTGCCAGCAGCTTAAACGCCGGCGGGGGGCAAGAGACCCAGTACTTC; CDR3: CASSLNAGGGQETQYF
J: TRBJ1-5; D: TRBD1; V: TRBV6-6; DNA: TGTGCCAGCAACACAGGGGATAGCAATCAGCCCCAGCATTTT; CDR3: CASNTGDSNQPQHF
J: TRBJ1-2; D: -; V: TRBV19; DNA: TGTGCCAGTAGTATAAGGGAAGGGGCAAGTGGCTACACCTTC; CDR3: CASSIREGASGYTF
J: TRBJ1-5; D: TRBD1; V: TRBV28; DNA: TGTGCCAGCAGTCCGTCCGGGACAGGGGAAGGGCAGCCCCAGCATTTT; CDR3: CASSPSGTGEGQPQHF
J: TRBJ1-2; D: -; V: TRBV19; DNA: TGTGCCAGTAGTGATGGGGCCTACTATGGCTACACCTTC; CDR3: CASSDGAYYGYTF
J: TRBJ2-7; D: -; V: TRBV30; DNA: TGTGCCTGGGGTGACAGGAACGAGCAGTACTTC; CDR3: CAWGDRNEQYF
J: TRBJ1-1; D: -; V: TRBV7-9; DNA: TGTGCCAGCAGCTTAGCGCAGGTTCTCATGAACACTGAAGCTTTCTTT; CDR3: CASSLAQVLMNTEAFF
J: TRBJ1-4; D: -; V: TRBV10-1; DNA: TGCGCCAGCAGTGAGTCGGACAGATCGGATGAAAAACTGTTTTTT; CDR3: CASSESDRSDEKLFF
J: TRBJ1-1; D: -; V: TRBV9; DNA: TGTGCCAGCAGCGGGGGGGGGCAAACGAACACTGAAGCTTTCTTT; CDR3: CASSGGGQTNTEAFF
J: TRBJ1-2; D: TRBD1; V: TRBV25-1; DNA: TGTGCCAGCAGTGAGGCAGGGGGCGAAATTTATGGCTACACCTTC; CDR3: CASSEAGGEIYGYTF
J: TRBJ1-5; D: -; V: TRBV5-1; DNA: TGCGCCAGCAGCTTGGCCAGGGGCATCAATCAGCCCCAGCATTTT; CDR3: CASSLARGINQPQHF
J: TRBJ2-3; D: -; V: TRBV5-1; DNA: TGCGCCAGCAGGCGGGGTTCCGGCACAGATACGCAGTATTTT; CDR3: CASRRGSGTDTQYF
J: TRBJ1-6; D: -; V: TRBV30; DNA: TGTGCCTGGAGTGGACAGTCTGGGGCGTGGTCACCCCTCCACTTT; CDR3: CAWSGQSGAWSPLHF
J: TRBJ2-5; D: TRBD1; V: TRBV27; DNA: TGTGCCAGCGGACGACAGGGGGCCTTTGAGACCCAGTACTTC; CDR3: CASGRQGAFETQYF
J: TRBJ1-1; D: TRBD1; V: TRBV5-1; DNA: TGCGCCAGCAGCTTGGGGCGGGGGGACAGGGGAGAAAGGAACACTGAAGCTTTCTTT; CDR3: CASSLGRGDRGERNTEAFF
J: TRBJ1-6; D: TRBD1; V: TRBV6-4; DNA: TGTGCCAGCAGTGACGGGACAGGGAATTCACCCCTCCACTTT; CDR3: CASSDGTGNSPLHF
J: TRBJ1-3; D: TRBD1; V: TRBV12-5; DNA: TGTGCTAGTGGTTTGGGACAGGGAAGGGGAAACACCATATATTTT; CDR3: CASGLGQGRGNTIYF
J: TRBJ1-1; D: -; V: TRBV7-9; DNA: TGTGCCAGCAGCACATCGACAGCTTACACTGAAGCTTTCTTT; CDR3: CASSTSTAYTEAFF
J: TRBJ2-7; D: -; V: TRBV30; DNA: TGTGCCTGGAGTTTGCAGGGATCCCCCTACGAGCAGTACTTC; CDR3: CAWSLQGSPYEQYF
J: TRBJ2-7; D: -; V: TRBV18; DNA: TGTGCCAGCTCACCCACAGACTACGAGCAGTACTTC; CDR3: CASSPTDYEQYF
J: TRBJ1-1; D: -; V: TRBV30; DNA: TGTGCCTGGAGGATTACCGAGGGAACTGAAGCTTTCTTT; CDR3: CAWRITEGTEAFF
J: TRBJ1-3; D: TRBD1; V: TRBV30; DNA: TGTGCCTGGAGTGGGACAGGCTCTGGAAACACCATATATTTT; CDR3: CAWSGTGSGNTIYF
J: TRBJ1-2; D: -; V: TRBV5-1; DNA: TGCGCCAGCAGCTTGGATGGGCAGAACTATGGCTACACCTTC; CDR3: CASSLDGQNYGYTF
J: TRBJ1-6; D: -; V: TRBV6-6; DNA: TGTGCCAGCAGCCAAGACAGGCAGAATTCACCCCTCCACTTT; CDR3: CASSQDRQNSPLHF
J: TRBJ2-3; D: TRBD1; V: TRBV27; DNA: TGTGCCAGCAGTGGACAGGGGCCCCTTCATACGCAGTATTTT; CDR3: CASSGQGPLHTQYF
J: TRBJ1-2; D: TRBD1; V: TRBV9; DNA: TGTGCCAGCAGCGTAGTGGCAGGGGGCGCTGAGTTTGGCTACACCTTC; CDR3: CASSVVAGGAEFGYTF
J: TRBJ2-7; D: TRBD2; V: TRBV9; DNA: TGTGCCAGCAGCCCTCAGCGGGAGAATCCCTACGAGCAGTACTTC; CDR3: CASSPQRENPYEQYF
J: TRBJ1-1; D: -; V: TRBV2; DNA: TGTGCCAGCAGTTTGAGTGCGAGGAACACTGAAGCTTTCTTT; CDR3: CASSLSARNTEAFF
J: TRBJ1-2; D: TRBD1; V: TRBV9; DNA: TGTGCCAGCAGCGTAGCCGGGACAGGGGCGGGCTACACCTTC; CDR3: CASSVAGTGAGYTF
J: TRBJ2-6; D: -; V: TRBV25-1; DNA: TGTGCCAGCAGTGCCAGAATAGGGGGCTCTGGGGCCAACGTCCTGACTTTC; CDR3: CASSARIGGSGANVLTF
J: TRBJ1-2; D: TRBD1; V: TRBV30; DNA: TGTGCCTGGAGTGGACAGGGTGCTTATGGCTACACCTTC; CDR3: CAWSGQGAYGYTF
J: TRBJ2-5; D: -; V: TRBV18; DNA: TGTGCCAGCTCACCCGACTCCATGGCCCGTCAAGAGACCCAGTACTTC; CDR3: CASSPDSMARQETQYF
J: TRBJ1-1; D: -; V: TRBV19; DNA: TGTGCCAGTAGTATAGATCCGGGGGGGAACACTGAAGCTTTCTTT; CDR3: CASSIDPGGNTEAFF
J: TRBJ2-2; D: TRBD2; V: TRBV6-5; DNA: TGTGCCAGCAGACCAGCGGGGGCGAACACCGGGGAGCTGTTTTTT; CDR3: CASRPAGANTGELFF
J: TRBJ2-7; D: TRBD1; V: TRBV7-2; DNA: TGTGCCAGCAGCTTAAGGGGACAGGCAGAAGCGTTGGTCTACGAGCAGTACTTC; CDR3: CASSLRGQAEALVYEQYF
J: TRBJ1-1; D: TRBD1; V: TRBV6-6; DNA: TGTGCCAGCGGCCCGGGACAGGGGGATCCTGAAGCTTTCTTT; CDR3: CASGPGQGDPEAFF
J: TRBJ1-1; D: -; V: TRBV7-9; DNA: TGTGCCAGCAGCACCTGGGACACAATGAACACTGAAGCTTTCTTT; CDR3: CASSTWDTMNTEAFF
J: TRBJ1-5; D: -; V: TRBV30; DNA: TGTGCCTGGGTACAGGGTCTGGGTAACAATCAGCCCCAGCATTTT; CDR3: CAWVQGLGNNQPQHF
J: TRBJ2-7; D: -; V: TRBV19; DNA: TGTGCCAGTAGTCGAGGTTTCGAGCAGTACTTC; CDR3: CASSRGFEQYF
J: TRBJ1-1; D: -; V: TRBV4-2; DNA: TGTGCCAGCAGCCAGGTACTAGGTGGCAGGGGACCCACTGAAGCTTTCTTT; CDR3: CASSQVLGGRGPTEAFF
J: TRBJ1-4; D: TRBD1; V: TRBV7-9; DNA: TGTGCCAGCAGCCTAAGGGACAGGGTAGGGAATGAAAAACTGTTTTTT; CDR3: CASSLRDRVGNEKLFF
J: TRBJ1-4; D: -; V: TRBV11-2; DNA: TGTGCCAGCAGCTTCGGAGGGCGAACAACTAATGAAAAACTGTTTTTT; CDR3: CASSFGGRTTNEKLFF
J: TRBJ1-6; D: -; V: TRBV7-6; DNA: TGTGCCAGCAGCTTAGACCAGAATTCACCCCTCCACTTT; CDR3: CASSLDQNSPLHF
J: TRBJ2-7; D: TRBD1; V: TRBV15; DNA: TGTGCCACCAGCAGAGATAACGGGACAGTGGCGTCCTGGGAGCAGTACTTC; CDR3: CATSRDNGTVASWEQYF
J: TRBJ1-4; D: TRBD1; V: TRBV4-2; DNA: TGTGCCAGCAGCCAAGACCCAGGGACAGAGCTCGAAAGACTGTTTTTT; CDR3: CASSQDPGTELERLFF
J: TRBJ2-3; D: -; V: TRBV30; DNA: TGTGCCTGGAGTTTAATCTTACACACAGATACGCAGTATTTT; CDR3: CAWSLILHTDTQYF
J: TRBJ1-2; D: -; V: TRBV19; DNA: TGTGCCAGTAGTATCCAAGATCATGTCAGAACCTATGGCTACACCTTC; CDR3: CASSIQDHVRTYGYTF
J: TRBJ2-7; D: TRBD1; V: TRBV6-5; DNA: TGTGCCAGCAGCAACCGGGACAGAACCTACGAGCAGTACTTC; CDR3: CASSNRDRTYEQYF
J: TRBJ1-5; D: TRBD1; V: TRBV7-2; DNA: TGTGCCAGCAGCGTGCGGGACAGGGGGAGTCAGCCCCAGCATTTT; CDR3: CASSVRDRGSQPQHF